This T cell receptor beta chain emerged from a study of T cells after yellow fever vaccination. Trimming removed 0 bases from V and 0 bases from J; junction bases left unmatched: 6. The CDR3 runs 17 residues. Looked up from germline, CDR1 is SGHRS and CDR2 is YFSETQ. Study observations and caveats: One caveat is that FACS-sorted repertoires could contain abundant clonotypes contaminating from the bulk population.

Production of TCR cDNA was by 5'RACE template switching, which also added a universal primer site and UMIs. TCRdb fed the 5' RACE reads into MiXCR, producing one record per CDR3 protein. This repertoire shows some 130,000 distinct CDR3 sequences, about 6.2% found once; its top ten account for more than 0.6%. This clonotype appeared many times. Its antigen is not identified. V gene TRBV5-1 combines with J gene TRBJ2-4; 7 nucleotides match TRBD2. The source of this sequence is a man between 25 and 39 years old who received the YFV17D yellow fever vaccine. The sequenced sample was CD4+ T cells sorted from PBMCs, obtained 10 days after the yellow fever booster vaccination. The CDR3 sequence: CASSLAGLAVAKNIQYF. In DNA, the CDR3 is TGCGCCAGCAGCTTGGCCGGGCTAGCGGTAGCCAAAAACATTCAGTACTTC.